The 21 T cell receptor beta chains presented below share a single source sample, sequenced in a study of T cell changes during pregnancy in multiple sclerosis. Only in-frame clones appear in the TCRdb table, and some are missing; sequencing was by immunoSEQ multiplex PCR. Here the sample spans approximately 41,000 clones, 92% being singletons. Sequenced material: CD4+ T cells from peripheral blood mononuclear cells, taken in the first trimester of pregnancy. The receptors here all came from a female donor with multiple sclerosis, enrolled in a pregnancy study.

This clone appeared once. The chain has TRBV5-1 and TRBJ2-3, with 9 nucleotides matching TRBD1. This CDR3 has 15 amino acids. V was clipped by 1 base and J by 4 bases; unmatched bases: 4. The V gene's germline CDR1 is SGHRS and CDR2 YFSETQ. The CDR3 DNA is TGCGCCAGCAGCTTGTCAGGACAGGGGCCAGATACGCAGTATTTT. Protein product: CASSLSGQGPDTQYF.

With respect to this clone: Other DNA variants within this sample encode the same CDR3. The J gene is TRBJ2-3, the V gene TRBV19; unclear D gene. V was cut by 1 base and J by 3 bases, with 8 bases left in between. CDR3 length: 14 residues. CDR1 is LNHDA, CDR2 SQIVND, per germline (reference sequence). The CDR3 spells CASSIVAATDTQYF. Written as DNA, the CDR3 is TGTGCCAGTAGTATAGTGGCGGCTACAGATACGCAGTATTTT.

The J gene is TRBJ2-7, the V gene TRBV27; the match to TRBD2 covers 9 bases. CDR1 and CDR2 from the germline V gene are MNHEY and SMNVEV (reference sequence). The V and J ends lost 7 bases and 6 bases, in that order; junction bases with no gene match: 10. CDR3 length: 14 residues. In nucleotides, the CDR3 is TGTGCCAGCAAAGGGTCGAGCGGGAGGAGCGAGCAGTACTTC. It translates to CASKGSSGRSEQYF.

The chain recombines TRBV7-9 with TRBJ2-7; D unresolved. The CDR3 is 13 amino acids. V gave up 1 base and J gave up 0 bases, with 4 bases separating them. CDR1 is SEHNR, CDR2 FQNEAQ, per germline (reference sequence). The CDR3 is CASSLDSSYEQYF. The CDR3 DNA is TGTGCCAGCAGCTTAGACAGCTCCTACGAGCAGTACTTC.

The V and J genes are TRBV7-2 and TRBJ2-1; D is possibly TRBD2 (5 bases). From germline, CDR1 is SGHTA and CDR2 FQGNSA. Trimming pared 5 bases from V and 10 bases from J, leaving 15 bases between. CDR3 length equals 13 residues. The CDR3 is CASSRRAGLEQFF. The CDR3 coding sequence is TGTGCCAGCAGCCGTCGGGCGGGTCTCGAGCAGTTCTTC.

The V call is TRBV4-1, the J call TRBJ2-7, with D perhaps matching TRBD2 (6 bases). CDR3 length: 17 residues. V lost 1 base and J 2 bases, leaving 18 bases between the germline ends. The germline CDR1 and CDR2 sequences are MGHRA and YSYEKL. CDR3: CASSQGHTVRGTYEQYF. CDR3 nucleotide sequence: TGCGCCAGCAGCCAAGGGCATACGGTGCGGGGTACCTACGAGCAGTACTTC.

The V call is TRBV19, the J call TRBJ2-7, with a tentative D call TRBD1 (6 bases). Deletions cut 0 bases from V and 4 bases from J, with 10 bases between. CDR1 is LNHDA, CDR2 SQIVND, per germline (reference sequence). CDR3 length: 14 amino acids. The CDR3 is CASSIEGRGYEQYF. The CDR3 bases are TGTGCCAGTAGTATAGAGGGCAGGGGTTACGAGCAGTACTTC. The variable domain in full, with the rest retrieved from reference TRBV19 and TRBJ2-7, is DGGITQSPKYLFRKEGQNVTLSCEQNLNHDAMYWYRQDPGQGLRLIYYSQIVNDFQKGDIAEGYSVSREKKESFPLTVTSAQKNPTAFYLCASSIEGRGYEQYFGPGTRLTVT.

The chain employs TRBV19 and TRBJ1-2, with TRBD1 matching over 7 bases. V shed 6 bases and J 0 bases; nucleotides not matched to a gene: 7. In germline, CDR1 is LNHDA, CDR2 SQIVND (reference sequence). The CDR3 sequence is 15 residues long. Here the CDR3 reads CASRRQGPTNYGYTF. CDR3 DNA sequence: TGTGCCAGTAGGAGACAGGGTCCTACTAACTATGGCTACACCTTC.

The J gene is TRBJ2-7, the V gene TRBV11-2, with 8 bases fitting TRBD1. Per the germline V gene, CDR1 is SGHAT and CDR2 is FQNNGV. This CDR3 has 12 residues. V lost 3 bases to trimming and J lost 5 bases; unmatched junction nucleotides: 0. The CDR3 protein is CASSLDRDEQYF. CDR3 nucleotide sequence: TGTGCCAGCAGCTTGGACAGGGACGAGCAGTACTTC.

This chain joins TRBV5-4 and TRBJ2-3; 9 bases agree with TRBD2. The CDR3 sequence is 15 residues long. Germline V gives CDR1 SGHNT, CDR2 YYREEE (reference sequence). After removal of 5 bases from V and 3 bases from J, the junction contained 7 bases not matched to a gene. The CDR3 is CASRRSGSGTDTQYF. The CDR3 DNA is TGTGCCAGCAGACGTAGCGGGAGTGGGACAGATACGCAGTATTTT.

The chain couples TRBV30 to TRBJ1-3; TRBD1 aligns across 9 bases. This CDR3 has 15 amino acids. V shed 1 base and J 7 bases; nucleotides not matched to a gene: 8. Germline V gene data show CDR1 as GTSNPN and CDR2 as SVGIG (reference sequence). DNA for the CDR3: TGTGCCTGGAGTGACCTGGGACAGGGATACAACACCATATATTTT. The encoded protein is CAWSDLGQGYNTIYF. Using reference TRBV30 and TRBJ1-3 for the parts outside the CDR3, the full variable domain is SQTIHQWPATLVQPVGSPLSLECTVEGTSNPNLYWYRQAAGRGLQLLFYSVGIGQISSEVPQNLSASRPQDRQFILSSKKLLLSDSGFYLCAWSDLGQGYNTIYFGEGSWLTVV.

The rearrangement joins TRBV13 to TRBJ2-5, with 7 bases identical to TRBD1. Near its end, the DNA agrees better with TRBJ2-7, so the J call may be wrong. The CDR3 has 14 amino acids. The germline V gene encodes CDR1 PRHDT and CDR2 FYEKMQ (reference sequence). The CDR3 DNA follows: TGTGCCAGCAGCTTAGGGGGGACAGCCTACGAGCAGTACTTC. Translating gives CASSLGGTAYEQYF.

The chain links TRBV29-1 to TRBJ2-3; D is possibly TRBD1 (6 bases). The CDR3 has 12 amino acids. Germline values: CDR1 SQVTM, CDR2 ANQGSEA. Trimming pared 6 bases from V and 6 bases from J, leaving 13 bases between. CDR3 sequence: CSVGLGADTQYF. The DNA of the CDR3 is TGCAGCGTAGGGTTGGGGGCCGATACGCAGTATTTT.

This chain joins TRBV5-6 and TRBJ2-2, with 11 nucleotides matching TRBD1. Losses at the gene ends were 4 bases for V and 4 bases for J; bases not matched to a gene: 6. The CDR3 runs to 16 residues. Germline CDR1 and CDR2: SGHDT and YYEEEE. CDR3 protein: CASSRTGGLPTGELFF. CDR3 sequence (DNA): TGTGCCAGCAGCAGGACAGGGGGCCTACCCACCGGGGAGCTGTTTTTT.

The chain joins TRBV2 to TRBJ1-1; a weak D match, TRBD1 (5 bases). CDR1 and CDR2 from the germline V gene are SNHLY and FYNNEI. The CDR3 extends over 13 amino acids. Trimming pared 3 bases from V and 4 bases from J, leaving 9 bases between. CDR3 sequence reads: CASSDREGTEAFF. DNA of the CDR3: TGTGCCAGCAGTGACAGGGAGGGCACTGAAGCTTTCTTT.

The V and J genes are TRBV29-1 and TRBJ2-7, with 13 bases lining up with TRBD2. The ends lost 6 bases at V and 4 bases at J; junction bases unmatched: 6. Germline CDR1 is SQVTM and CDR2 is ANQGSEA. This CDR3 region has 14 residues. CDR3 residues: CSVGGLAGHYEQYF. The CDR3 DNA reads TGCAGCGTCGGGGGACTAGCGGGGCATTACGAGCAGTACTTC.

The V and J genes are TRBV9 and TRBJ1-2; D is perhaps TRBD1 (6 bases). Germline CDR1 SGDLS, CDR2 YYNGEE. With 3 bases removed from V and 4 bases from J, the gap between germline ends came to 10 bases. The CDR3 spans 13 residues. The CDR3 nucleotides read TGTGCCAGCAGCGCCACAGGGTTCTATGGCTACACCTTC. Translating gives CASSATGFYGYTF.

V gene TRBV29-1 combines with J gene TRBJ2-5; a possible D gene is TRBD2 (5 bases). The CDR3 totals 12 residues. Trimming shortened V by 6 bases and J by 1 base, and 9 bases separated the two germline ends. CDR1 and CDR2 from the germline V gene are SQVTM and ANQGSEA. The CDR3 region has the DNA TGCAGCGTAGCGGACGGCCAAGAGACCCAGTACTTC. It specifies CSVADGQETQYF.

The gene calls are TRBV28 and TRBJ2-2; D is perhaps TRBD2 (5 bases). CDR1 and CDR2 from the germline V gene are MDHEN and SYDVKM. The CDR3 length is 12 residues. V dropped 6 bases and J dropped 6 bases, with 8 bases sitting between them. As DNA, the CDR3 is TGTGCCAGCAGACTAGACCCCGGGGAGCTGTTTTTT. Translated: CASRLDPGELFF.

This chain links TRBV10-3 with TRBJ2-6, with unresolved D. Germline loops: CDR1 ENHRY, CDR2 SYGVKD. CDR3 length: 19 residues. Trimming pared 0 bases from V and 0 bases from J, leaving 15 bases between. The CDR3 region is CAISESRGPSFSGANVLTF. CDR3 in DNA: TGTGCCATCAGTGAGTCGCGTGGGCCATCATTCTCTGGGGCCAACGTCCTGACTTTC.

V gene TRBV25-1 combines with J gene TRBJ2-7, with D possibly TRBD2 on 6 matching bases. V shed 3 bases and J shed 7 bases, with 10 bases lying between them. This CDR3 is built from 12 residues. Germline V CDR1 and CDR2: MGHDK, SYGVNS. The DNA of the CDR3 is TGTGCCAGCAGTGACGGGGGTGGTGAGCAGTACTTC. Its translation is CASSDGGGEQYF.